The subject of this entry is one T cell receptor (beta chain). Per the germline V gene, CDR1 is SGHTS and CDR2 is YDEGEE. V was cut by 6 bases and J by 8 bases, with 11 bases left in between. This CDR3 contains 11 residues. This sample is part of a study of blood T cell repertoires in COVID-19. TCRdb's copy holds only in-frame clones and misses some; the assay was immunoSEQ multiplex PCR. The repertoire consists of roughly 350,000 clones, with more than 85% occurring once and the leading ten covering approximately 18%. The chain uses TRBV5-8 and TRBJ1-2, with D unclear. The sequenced sample consisted of PBMCs or T cells enriched from blood (not recorded which). This TCR was recovered from a woman in her twenties or thirties who had recovered from COVID-19. The CDR3 here is CASTNYGGYTF. In nucleotides, the CDR3 is TGTGCCAGCACTAACTACGGGGGCTACACCTTC. The full variable domain, its missing parts supplied by reference TRBV5-8 and TRBJ1-2, is EAGVTQSPTHLIKTRGQQATLRCSPISGHTSVYWYQQALGLGLQFLLWYDEGEERNRGNFPPRFSGRQFPNYSSELNVNALELEDSALYLCASTNYGGYTFGSGTRLTVV.